This T cell receptor beta chain originates from a study of read filtering for tumor transcriptome and immune sequencing. The CDR3 is 13 amino acids. V lost 5 bases and J lost 4; bases outside the gene matches: 4. Germline-derived CDR1 and CDR2 are SQVTM and ANQGSEA. This clonotype was counted ten times or more. Molecular barcoded adaptors covering alpha/delta and beta/gamma chains were used on roughly 370 ng RNA. TCRdb re-called the reads with MiXCR, one entry per CDR3 protein. Of tens of thousands of distinct CDR3 sequences listed, around 14% are singletons. This TCR was recovered from a donor over 35 with multiple myeloma. Sequenced input: a population of CD138-negative cells sorted from bone marrow. The chain combines TRBV29-1 with TRBJ2-1, with 8 nucleotides matching TRBD2. CDR3 sequence: CSVRGRTYNEQFF. CDR3 nucleotide sequence: TGCAGCGTTCGCGGGAGGACTTACAATGAGCAGTTCTTC.